The clone carrying this T cell receptor (beta chain) occurred many times. Antigen: not known. The V segment lost 2 bases and the J segment 4 bases; nucleotides outside the gene matches: 15. CDR1 MNHEY and CDR2 SVGAGI come from the germline V gene. The CDR3 contains 19 residues. This record belongs to a study of T cells in Graves' hyperthyroidism and ophthalmopathy. Whole-study results and caveats: Ophthalmopathy got predicted by the model a median around 6.8 months before its onset.

With duration under 3 months, ophthalmopathy was active: Clinical Activity Score at least 3, NOSPECS at least 4. In making diagnoses, clinical symptoms, serum thyroxine and TRAb, thyroid ultrasound and orbital computed tomography were all used. Template material for amplifying TCR beta CDR3 regions consisted of RNA transcripts. The primer set for the first-round RT-PCR of the TCR CDR3 was HTBI. TCRdb used MiXCR to reprocess the multiplex PCR reads, holding one entry per CDR3 protein. This table holds about 330,000 distinct CDR3 sequences, approximately 13% found once. The genes are TRBV6-5 and TRBJ2-1, with 9 nucleotides matching TRBD2. Sample: blood. This receptor was identified in a woman aged 40 to 55 with Graves' ophthalmopathy. The CDR3 loop reads CASSYTGRSGTSPYNEQFF. CDR3 bases: TGTGCCAGCAGTTACACGGGGAGGTCCGGGACTAGCCCGTACAATGAGCAGTTCTTC.